What follows are 10 T cell receptor beta chains derived from one specimen sequenced in a study of blood T cell repertoires in COVID-19. The data were produced by immunoSEQ multiplex PCR, yet TCRdb's version contains in-frame clones alone and is incomplete. Of fewer than 700,000 clones listed, roughly nine tenths were seen once; the top ten hold roughly 7.4%. The source material was peripheral blood. Source of these receptors: a woman aged 50 to 60 with COVID-19, enrolled during active disease.

The gene calls are TRBV7-9 and TRBJ2-5; 7 nucleotides match TRBD2. The CDR3 has 15 amino acids. Trimming took 2 bases from V and 0 from J; bases not matched to a gene: 3. Germline lookup yields CDR1 SEHNR and CDR2 FQNEAQ (reference sequence). CDR3 coding DNA: TGTGCCAGCAGCTTACCGGGGGGAAACCAAGAGACCCAGTACTTC. It yields the protein CASSLPGGNQETQYF.

The chain combines TRBV7-2 with TRBJ1-4; the match to TRBD1 covers 9 bases. The CDR3 is 17 amino acids. The V segment lost 0 bases and the J segment 8 bases; nucleotides outside the gene matches: 10. CDR1 SGHTA and CDR2 FQGNSA come from the germline V gene. This CDR3 is CASSLAGGGTGQEKLFF. The CDR3 nucleotides are TGTGCCAGCAGCTTAGCAGGAGGCGGGACAGGGCAAGAAAAACTGTTTTTT.

The chain recombines TRBV21-1 with TRBJ2-7; TRBD1 is taken as the D call from the table, unchecked against the DNA. TRBV21-1 is assigned pseudogene status. This CDR3 is built from 15 residues. The CDR3 region has the DNA TGTGCCAGCAGCGCAACGACAGGGGGCTACAACGAGCAGTACTTC. It is translated as CASSATTGGYNEQYF.

This clone was seen just once. J is TRBJ1-5 and V is TRBV13, with TRBD1 as a possible D gene (5 bases). CDR1 and CDR2 (germline): PRHDT, FYEKMQ (reference sequence). Deletions cut 4 bases from V and 4 bases from J, with 8 bases between. The CDR3 is 13 amino acids. This chain's CDR3 is CASSSGGNQPQHF. In nucleotides, the CDR3 is TGTGCCAGCAGCTCCGGGGGGAATCAGCCCCAGCATTTT.

This clone was counted a single time. V gene TRBV30 combines with J gene TRBJ1-6; D not certain. The CDR3 is 13 amino acids. V was pared by 0 bases and J by 11 bases, with 11 bases between. Germline CDR1 and CDR2: GTSNPN and SVGIG (reference sequence). In nucleotides, the CDR3 is TGTGCCTGGAGTGTTTCGGGAAGTACACCCCTCCACTTT. Amino acid sequence: CAWSVSGSTPLHF.

The CDR3 loop reads CAWSSVTEAFF. CDR3 bases: TGTGCCTGGAGTTCAGTCACTGAAGCTTTCTTT. J is TRBJ1-1 and V is TRBV30, with unresolved D. Trimming left V 2 bases short and J 4 bases short, with 5 bases between. The CDR3 length is 11 residues. Germline V gene lookup returns CDR1 GTSNPN and CDR2 SVGIG (reference sequence).

This chain links TRBV5-6 with TRBJ2-1; unclear D gene. The CDR3 consists of 12 residues. Trimming took off 2 bases at V and 15 bases at J, with 15 bases between the two ends. Germline loops: CDR1 SGHDT, CDR2 YYEEEE. The CDR3 here is CASSFSGSGWFF. The CDR3 nucleotides are TGTGCCAGCAGCTTCTCCGGGTCCGGGTGGTTCTTC.

The chain recombines TRBV7-6 with TRBJ2-1; 12 bases align to TRBD2. With 4 bases clipped from V and 12 bases from J, the junction kept 10 bases outside the gene matches. This CDR3 has 15 residues. Germline CDR1 SGHVS, CDR2 FNYEAQ. CDR3 loop: CASSSTSGGPGGQFF. The CDR3 nucleotides read TGTGCCAGCAGCTCCACTAGCGGGGGGCCCGGGGGGCAGTTCTTC.

The rearrangement links TRBV5-8 to TRBJ2-1; TRBD1 agrees at 7 bases. V lost 4 bases to trimming and J lost 7 bases; unmatched junction nucleotides: 5. Per germline, CDR1 SGHTS and CDR2 YDEGEE. The CDR3 length is 13 residues. CDR3 protein: CASSLTGRNEQFF. The CDR3 DNA reads as TGTGCCAGCAGCCTGACAGGGCGAAATGAGCAGTTCTTC.

This clone was detected only a few times. The chain carries TRBV6-5 and TRBJ1-5; 9 nucleotides align to TRBD1. This CDR3 region has 13 residues. The V gene's germline CDR1 is MNHEY and CDR2 SVGAGI. V lost 7 bases and J lost 4; bases outside the gene matches: 2. CDR3 protein: CASTGTGNQPQHF. The CDR3 nucleotides read TGTGCCAGCACCGGGACAGGGAATCAGCCCCAGCATTTT.